This T cell receptor (beta chain) comes out of a study of shared clonotypes between healthy human individuals (TCRdb year 2020). In the study overall: The cohort comprised a couple of women and a few men aged 18 to 49 years. For each donor, CD4 naive and CD4 memory were each run on three plates, CD8 naive on two plates, and CD8 memory on one plate. Between about 0.8 and 9 billion PBMCs per donor were obtained by leukapheresis. Libraries were prepared and TCR repertoires were sequenced by different laboratories using diverse techniques, in order to increase sequencing depth and limit assay-specific biases. To estimate repertoire size and how much clonotype sharing occurs between individuals, the study deeply sequenced the blood TCR repertoires of roughly 5 healthy adults.

Using the deep immunoSEQ assay, multiplex PCR amplified TCR CDR3 regions from genomic DNA. Genomic DNA extracted from each cell subset was distributed evenly over all wells of several immunoSEQ 96-well plates, and each plate served as one replicate. For sorted subsets, 150 to 200 ng genomic DNA, equal to about 30,000 T cell genomes, was loaded into each replicate PCR. Purified libraries were measured with a Qubit 3.0 fluorometer, size-checked on a Bioanalyzer 2100, and measured again with the KAPA Library Quantification kit. A separate single-read 150-cycle Illumina NextSeq 550 flow cell was used to sequence each immunoSEQ 96-well plate. For the original study's pipeline: The immunoSEQ output contained only junctional sequences without quality scores, so filtering could not match that applied to full-length reads. To assign V/J genes and CDR3, sequences were annotated against IMGT germline references using PyIR, a Python wrapper for IgBLAST v1.9. Reads were filtered out if the reads had weak V/J assignments (E-value above 1e-6), no CDR3, stop codons, out-of-frame junctions, or ambiguous translated residues. V3J clonotypes were defined by identical inferred V gene, J gene, and CDR3 amino acid sequence. Percentage overlap between repertoires was computed as shared unique clonotypes divided by the size of the smaller repertoire. Three approaches were used to assess repertoire richness: RTK rarefaction, the Chao1 estimator, and Recon v2.1 estimates of unobserved clonotypes. For all TCRbeta clonotypes obtained by the gDNA method from a handful of donors, generation probabilities were computed with OLGA. TCRdb re-hosts the immuneACCESS table, in-frame sequences only. Its copies lack some clones; in the studies checked, an unresolved V gene accounts for under half of them, and the cause for the rest is not known. D and trimming were read from the DNA, whereas the V and J calls and clone size are those reported in that table. This sample gives about 2.2 million clones in total; roughly 91% of them show up just once. More than 1.5% of the sample lies in the top ten.

What the research found in general, with its limitations: The small number of donors limited the genetic and exposure-history diversity represented. Sampling was restricted to blood, and TCR repertoires in tissue are likely to differ from TCR repertoires in blood. Based on pairwise subsampling, the degree of clonotype sharing among donors was expected to be affected by sequencing depth. Rarefaction of sorted-subset datasets indicated incomplete sequencing despite the large sequencing depth. Across several donors, about 5.2% of naive CD4, 3% to 3.5% of naive CD8, 2.3% of memory CD4, and 0.3% to 0.45% of memory CD8 clonotypes were shared. Naive subsets generally had larger estimated clonotype richness than memory subsets. Compared with non-shared clonotypes, clonotypes shared by all four sorted-subset donors had higher generation probabilities.

The CDR3 contains 14 residues, cysteine and phenylalanine counted. Kept here is only the CDR3 DNA, which spans 42 bases and is read in frame from base 1. Trimming costs V 7 bases and J 5 bases, and their ends lie 14 bases apart. CDR1 and CDR2, looked up from the germline V gene, are MNHNS and SASEGT. A word on this clone: It lacks a known antigen. No much larger clone is present one base from it, and per-base qualities are unavailable.

For the CD8 naive samples, CD45RO-negative cells were positively selected for CCR7, yielding a CD45RA+CCR7+ population from which TemRA cells were excluded. Donors were healthy HIV-negative adults with no recently reported acute infections or vaccinations. Every donor was a Caucasian adult living in Nashville, Tennessee, USA. Blood was collected by leukapheresis, and PBMCs were isolated by Ficoll-Histopaque density gradient centrifugation and then cryopreserved in liquid nitrogen vapor phase. Analytical flow cytometry was used to check the purity and quantity of each magnetically sorted T cell population. Genomic DNA was isolated from every sorted fraction and measured by UV absorbance on a Nanodrop 2000c.

The source of this sequence is a young man in good health. Some clones in this sample may be carry-over from other donors' samples. This receptor chain uses TRBV6-1 and TRBJ2-2, and TRBD1 may be the D gene, going by 5 matching bases. The specimen was naive CD8+ T cells from PBMCs. Interpreted using the paper, the cell subset or site label stands for: CD45RA+CCR7+. The nucleotides read TGTGCCAGCAAAGGCCTCCCAGGGACCGGGGAGCTGTTTTTT. This is translated as CASKGLPGTGELFF.